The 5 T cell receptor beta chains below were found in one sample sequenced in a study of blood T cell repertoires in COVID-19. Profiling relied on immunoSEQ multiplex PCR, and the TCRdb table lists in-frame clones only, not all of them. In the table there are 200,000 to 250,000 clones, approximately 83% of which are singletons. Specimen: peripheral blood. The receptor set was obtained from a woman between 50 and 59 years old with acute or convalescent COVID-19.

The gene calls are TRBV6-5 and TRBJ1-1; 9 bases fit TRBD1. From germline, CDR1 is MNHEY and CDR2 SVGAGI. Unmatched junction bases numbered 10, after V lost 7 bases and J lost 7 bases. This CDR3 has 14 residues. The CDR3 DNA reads TGTGCCAGCACCAACTTACAGGGGGCGGGTGAAGCTTTCTTT. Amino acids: CASTNLQGAGEAFF.

The CDR3 region is CASSGGLAYNEQFF. The DNA for the CDR3 is TGTGCCAGCAGCGGAGGACTAGCGTACAATGAGCAGTTCTTC. The chain links TRBV9 to TRBJ2-1; 9 bases match TRBD2. The CDR3 extends over 14 amino acids. CDR1 is SGDLS, CDR2 YYNGEE, per germline. J was trimmed by 4 bases and V by 3 bases; bases with no gene match: 2.

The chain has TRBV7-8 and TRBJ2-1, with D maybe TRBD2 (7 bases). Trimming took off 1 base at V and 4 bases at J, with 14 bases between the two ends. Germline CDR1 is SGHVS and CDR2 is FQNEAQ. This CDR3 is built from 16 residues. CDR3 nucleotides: TGTGCCAGCAGCTTAGGCCGAGGGGGGGGTTACAATGAGCAGTTCTTC. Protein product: CASSLGRGGGYNEQFF.

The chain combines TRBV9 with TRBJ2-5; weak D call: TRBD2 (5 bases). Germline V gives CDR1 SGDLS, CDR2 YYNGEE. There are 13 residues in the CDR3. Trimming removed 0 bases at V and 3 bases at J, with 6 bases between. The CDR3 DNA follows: TGTGCCAGCAGCGTAGCGAGGGAAGAGACCCAGTACTTC. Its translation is CASSVAREETQYF.

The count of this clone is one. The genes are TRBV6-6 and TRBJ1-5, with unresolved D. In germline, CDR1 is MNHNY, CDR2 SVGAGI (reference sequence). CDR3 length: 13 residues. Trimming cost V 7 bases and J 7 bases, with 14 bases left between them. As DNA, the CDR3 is TGTGCCAGCACAAGCGCCCGGAGACAGCCCCAGCATTTT. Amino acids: CASTSARRQPQHF.